This T cell receptor beta chain is from a study of identical twins. Study-level results: The study based its conclusions on cross-sectional statistical analysis and did not follow the same donors. Models underpredicted monozygotic twin sharing of out-of-frame TCR alpha. For out-of-frame beta sequences, excess twin sharing was weaker.

CDR1 is ENHRY and CDR2 is SYGVKD in the germline V gene. This CDR3 region has 14 residues. With 8 bases clipped from V and 6 bases from J, the junction kept 9 bases outside the gene matches. Many counts were recorded for this clonotype. The antigen is undetermined. TCRdb re-analysed the 5' RACE reads in MiXCR, keeping a single row per CDR3 protein. The sample consists of around 370,000 distinct CDR3 sequences, 9% of them appearing once. This sequence was found in a woman between 45 and 60 years old in good health. V and J are TRBV10-3 and TRBJ2-1; 8 nucleotides match TRBD2. What was sequenced was naive T cells sorted from blood. The CDR3 DNA follows: TGTGCCATCCAGGCGGGGGGCCCCACCAATGAGCAGTTCTTC. This gives the protein CAIQAGGPTNEQFF.